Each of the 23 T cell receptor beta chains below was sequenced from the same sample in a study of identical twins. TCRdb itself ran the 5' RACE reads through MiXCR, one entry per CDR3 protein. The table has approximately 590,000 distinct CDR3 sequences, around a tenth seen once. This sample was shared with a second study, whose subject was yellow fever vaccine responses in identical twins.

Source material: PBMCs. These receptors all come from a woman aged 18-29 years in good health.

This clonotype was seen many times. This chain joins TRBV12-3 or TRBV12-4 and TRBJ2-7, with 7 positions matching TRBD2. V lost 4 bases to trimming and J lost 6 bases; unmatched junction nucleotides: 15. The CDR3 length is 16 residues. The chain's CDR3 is CASSSRNLGGGREQYF. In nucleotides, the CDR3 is TGTGCCAGCAGTTCCAGAAACCTTGGGGGGGGACGCGAGCAGTACTTC.

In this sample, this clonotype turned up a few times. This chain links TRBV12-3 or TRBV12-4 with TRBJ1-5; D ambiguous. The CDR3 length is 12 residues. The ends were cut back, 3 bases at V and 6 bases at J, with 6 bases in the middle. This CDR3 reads CASSFLLQPQHF. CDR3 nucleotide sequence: TGTGCCAGCAGTTTCCTTCTTCAGCCCCAGCATTTT.

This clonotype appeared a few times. The CDR3 DNA reads TGCAGCGTTGCGGACCCCTACGAGCAGTACTTC. It yields the protein CSVADPYEQYF. The chain joins TRBV29-1 to TRBJ2-7; D is unclear. V was cut by 4 bases and J by 2 bases, with 6 bases left in between. The CDR3 loop spans 11 amino acids. Per germline, CDR1 SQVTM and CDR2 ANQGSEA.

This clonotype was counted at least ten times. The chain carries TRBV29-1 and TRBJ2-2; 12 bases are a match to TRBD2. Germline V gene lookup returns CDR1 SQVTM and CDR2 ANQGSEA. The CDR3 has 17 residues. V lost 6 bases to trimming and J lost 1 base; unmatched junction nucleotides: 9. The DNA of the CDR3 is TGCAGCGTCGTGGGACTAGCGGGCCGGGGGAACACCGGGGAGCTGTTTTTT. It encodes CSVVGLAGRGNTGELFF.

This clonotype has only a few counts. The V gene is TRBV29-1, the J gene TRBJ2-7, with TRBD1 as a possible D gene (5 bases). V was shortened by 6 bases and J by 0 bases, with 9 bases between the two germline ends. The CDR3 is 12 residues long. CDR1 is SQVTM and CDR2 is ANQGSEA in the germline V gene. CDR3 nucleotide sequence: TGCAGCGTGACAGAGAACTCCTACGAGCAGTACTTC. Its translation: CSVTENSYEQYF.

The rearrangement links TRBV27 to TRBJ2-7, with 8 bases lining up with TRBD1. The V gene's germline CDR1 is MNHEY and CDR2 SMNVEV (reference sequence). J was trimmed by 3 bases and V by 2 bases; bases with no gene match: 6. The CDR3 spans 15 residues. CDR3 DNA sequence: TGTGCCAGCAGTTTAGACAGGGGAGGAGGCTACGAGCAGTACTTC. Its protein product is CASSLDRGGGYEQYF.

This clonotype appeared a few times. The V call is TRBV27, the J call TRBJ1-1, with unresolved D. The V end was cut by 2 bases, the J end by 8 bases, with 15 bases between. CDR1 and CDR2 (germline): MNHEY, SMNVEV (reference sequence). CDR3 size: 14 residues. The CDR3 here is CASSLKGPIREAFF. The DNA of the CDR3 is TGTGCCAGCAGTTTAAAGGGCCCTATAAGAGAAGCTTTCTTT.

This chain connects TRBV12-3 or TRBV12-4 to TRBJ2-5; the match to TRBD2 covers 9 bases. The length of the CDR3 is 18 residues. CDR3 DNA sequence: TGTACCTGCTGTTTAGAGTTCGGGACTAGCAGACAACAAGAGACCCAGTACTTC. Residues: CTCCLEFGTSRQQETQYF.

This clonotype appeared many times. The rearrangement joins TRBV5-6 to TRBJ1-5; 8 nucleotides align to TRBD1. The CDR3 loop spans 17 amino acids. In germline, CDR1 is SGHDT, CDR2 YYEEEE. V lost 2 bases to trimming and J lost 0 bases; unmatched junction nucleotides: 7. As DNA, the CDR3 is TGTGCCAGCAGCTTAAGACGGACAGGGTTTAGCAATCAGCCCCAGCATTTT. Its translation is CASSLRRTGFSNQPQHF.

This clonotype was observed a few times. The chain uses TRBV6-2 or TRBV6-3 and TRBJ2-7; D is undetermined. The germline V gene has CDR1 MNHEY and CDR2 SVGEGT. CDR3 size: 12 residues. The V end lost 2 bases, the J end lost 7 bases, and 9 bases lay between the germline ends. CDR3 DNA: TGTGCCAGCAGTTACCCTCCTATGGAGCAGTACTTC. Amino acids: CASSYPPMEQYF.

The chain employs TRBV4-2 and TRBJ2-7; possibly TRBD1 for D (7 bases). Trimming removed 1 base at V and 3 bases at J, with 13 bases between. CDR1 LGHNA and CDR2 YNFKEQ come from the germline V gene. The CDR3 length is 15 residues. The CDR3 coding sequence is TGTGCCAGCAGCCAAGGCAGGGGGGAAGACTACGAGCAGTACTTC. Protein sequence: CASSQGRGEDYEQYF.

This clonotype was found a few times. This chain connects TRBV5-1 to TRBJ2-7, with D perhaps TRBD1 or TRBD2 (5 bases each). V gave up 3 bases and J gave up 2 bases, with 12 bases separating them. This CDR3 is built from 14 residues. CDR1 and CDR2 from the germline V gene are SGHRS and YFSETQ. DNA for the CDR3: TGCGCCAGCAGCTCGGGACCGGGGACCTACGAGCAGTACTTC. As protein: CASSSGPGTYEQYF.

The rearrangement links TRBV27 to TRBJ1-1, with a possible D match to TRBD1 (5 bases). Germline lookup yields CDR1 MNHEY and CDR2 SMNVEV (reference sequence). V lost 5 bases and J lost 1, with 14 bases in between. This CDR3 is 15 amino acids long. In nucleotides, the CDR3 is TGTGCCAGCAGTCCACCGGGACGGCCGAACACTGAAGCTTTCTTT. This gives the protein CASSPPGRPNTEAFF.

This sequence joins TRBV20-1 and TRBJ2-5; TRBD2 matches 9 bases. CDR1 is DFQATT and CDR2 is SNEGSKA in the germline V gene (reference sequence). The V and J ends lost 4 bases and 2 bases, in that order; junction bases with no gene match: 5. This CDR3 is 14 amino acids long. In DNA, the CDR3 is TGCAGTGCTAAACTAGCGGGTGTTCAAGAGACCCAGTACTTC. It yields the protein CSAKLAGVQETQYF.

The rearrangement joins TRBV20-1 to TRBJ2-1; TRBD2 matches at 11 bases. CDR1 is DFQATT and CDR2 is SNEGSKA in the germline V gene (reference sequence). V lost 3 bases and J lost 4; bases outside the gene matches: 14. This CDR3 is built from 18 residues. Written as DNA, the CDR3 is TGCAGTGCTAGCATCCTAGCGGGAGGATGGGTAGCGTACAATGAGCAGTTCTTC. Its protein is CSASILAGGWVAYNEQFF.

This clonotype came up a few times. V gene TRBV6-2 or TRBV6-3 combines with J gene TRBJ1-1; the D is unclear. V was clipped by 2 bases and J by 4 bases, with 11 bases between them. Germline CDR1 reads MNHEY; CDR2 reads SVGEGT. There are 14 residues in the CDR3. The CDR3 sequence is CASSYKFDATEAFF. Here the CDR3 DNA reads TGTGCCAGCAGTTACAAGTTTGACGCCACTGAAGCTTTCTTT.

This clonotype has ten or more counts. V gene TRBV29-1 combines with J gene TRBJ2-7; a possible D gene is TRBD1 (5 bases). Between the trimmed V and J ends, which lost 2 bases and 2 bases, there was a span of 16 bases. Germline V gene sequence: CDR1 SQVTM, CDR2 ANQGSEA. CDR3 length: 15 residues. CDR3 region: CSVELDSRPTYEQYF. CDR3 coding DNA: TGCAGCGTTGAATTAGACAGCCGACCTACCTACGAGCAGTACTTC.

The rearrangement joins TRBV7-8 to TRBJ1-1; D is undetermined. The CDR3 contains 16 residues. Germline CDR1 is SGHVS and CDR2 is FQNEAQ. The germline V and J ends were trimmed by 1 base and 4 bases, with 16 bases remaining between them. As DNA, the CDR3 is TGTGCCAGCAGCTTAGTTGGTATCGGGCGGAGCACTGAAGCTTTCTTT. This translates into CASSLVGIGRSTEAFF.

CDR3 sequence: CAWSVGTGTEAFF. Here the CDR3 DNA reads TGTGCCTGGAGTGTAGGGACCGGGACTGAAGCTTTCTTT. The gene calls are TRBV30 and TRBJ1-1, with D perhaps matching TRBD1 (5 bases). The V end lost 0 bases, the J end lost 5 bases, and 10 bases lay between the germline ends. The CDR3 covers 13 residues. Germline V gene lookup returns CDR1 GTSNPN and CDR2 SVGIG (reference sequence).

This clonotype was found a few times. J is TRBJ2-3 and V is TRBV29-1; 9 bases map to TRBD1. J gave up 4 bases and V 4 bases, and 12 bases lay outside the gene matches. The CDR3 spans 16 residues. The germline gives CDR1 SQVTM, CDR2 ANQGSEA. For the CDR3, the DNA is TGCAGCGTTGTATATAGGGGACAGGGTAGTGCAGATACGCAGTATTTT. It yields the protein CSVVYRGQGSADTQYF.

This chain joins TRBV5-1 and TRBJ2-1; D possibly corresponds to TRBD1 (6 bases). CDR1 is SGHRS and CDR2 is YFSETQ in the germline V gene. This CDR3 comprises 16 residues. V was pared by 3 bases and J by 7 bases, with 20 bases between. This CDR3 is CASSSGQSPVRNEQFF. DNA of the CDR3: TGCGCCAGCAGCTCAGGACAGTCGCCGGTTAGGAATGAGCAGTTCTTC.

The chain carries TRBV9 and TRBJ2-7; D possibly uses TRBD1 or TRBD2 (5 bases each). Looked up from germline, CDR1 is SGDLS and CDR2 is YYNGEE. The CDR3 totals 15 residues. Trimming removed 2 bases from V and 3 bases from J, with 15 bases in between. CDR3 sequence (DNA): TGTGCCAGCAGCGTGTCAATCGGGACCCACTACGAGCAGTACTTC. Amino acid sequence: CASSVSIGTHYEQYF.

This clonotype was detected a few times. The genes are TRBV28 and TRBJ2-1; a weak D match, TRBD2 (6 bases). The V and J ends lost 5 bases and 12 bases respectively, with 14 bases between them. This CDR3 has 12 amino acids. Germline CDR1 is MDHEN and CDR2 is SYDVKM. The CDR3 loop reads CASSLPGVTQFF. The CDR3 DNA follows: TGTGCCAGCAGTCTGCCGGGAGTAACGCAGTTCTTC.